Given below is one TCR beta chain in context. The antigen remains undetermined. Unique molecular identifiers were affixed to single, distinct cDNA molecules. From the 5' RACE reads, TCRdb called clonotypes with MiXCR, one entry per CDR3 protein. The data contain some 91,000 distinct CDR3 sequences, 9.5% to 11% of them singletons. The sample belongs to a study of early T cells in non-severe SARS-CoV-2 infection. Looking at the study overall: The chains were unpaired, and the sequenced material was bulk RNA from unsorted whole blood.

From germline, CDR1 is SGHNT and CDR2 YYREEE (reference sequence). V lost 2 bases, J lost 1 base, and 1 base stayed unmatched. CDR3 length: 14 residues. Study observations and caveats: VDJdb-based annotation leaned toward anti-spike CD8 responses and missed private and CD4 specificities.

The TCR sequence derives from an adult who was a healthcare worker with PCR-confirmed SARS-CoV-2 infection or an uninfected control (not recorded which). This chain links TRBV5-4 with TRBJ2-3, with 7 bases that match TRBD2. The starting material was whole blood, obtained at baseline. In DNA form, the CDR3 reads TGTGCCAGCAGCTTACGGGGGGGCACAGATACGCAGTATTTT. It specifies CASSLRGGTDTQYF.